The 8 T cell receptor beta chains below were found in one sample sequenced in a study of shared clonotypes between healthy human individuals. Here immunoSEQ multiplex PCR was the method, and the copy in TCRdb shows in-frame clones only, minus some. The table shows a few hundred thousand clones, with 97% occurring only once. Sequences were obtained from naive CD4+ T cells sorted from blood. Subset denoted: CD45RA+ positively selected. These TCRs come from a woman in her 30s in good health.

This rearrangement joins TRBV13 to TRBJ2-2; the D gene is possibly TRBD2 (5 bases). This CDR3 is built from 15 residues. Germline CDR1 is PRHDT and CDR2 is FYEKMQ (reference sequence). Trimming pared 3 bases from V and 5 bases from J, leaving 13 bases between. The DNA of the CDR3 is TGTGCCAGCAGCTTTTCGGCGGGTAGGACCGGGGAGCTGTTTTTT. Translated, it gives CASSFSAGRTGELFF.

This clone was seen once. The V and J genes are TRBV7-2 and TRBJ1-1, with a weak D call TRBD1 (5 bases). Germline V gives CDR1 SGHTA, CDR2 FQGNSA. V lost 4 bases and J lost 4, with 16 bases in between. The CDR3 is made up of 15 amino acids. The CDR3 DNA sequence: TGTGCCAGCAGCTCCTCTGGGGGGTGGGCCACTGAAGCTTTCTTT. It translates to CASSSSGGWATEAFF.

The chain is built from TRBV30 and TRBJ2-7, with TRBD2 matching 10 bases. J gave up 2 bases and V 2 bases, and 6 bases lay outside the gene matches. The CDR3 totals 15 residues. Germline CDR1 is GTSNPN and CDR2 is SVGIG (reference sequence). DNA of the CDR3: TGTGCCTGGAGTTCCCTACTAGCGGGAACCTACGAGCAGTACTTC. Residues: CAWSSLLAGTYEQYF.

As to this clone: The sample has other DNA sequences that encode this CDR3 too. The CDR3 DNA sequence: TGTGCCAGCAGCGTAGCAGGGTCTACCTACAATGAGCAGTTCTTC. Amino acid sequence: CASSVAGSTYNEQFF. The gene calls are TRBV9 and TRBJ2-1, with D possibly TRBD1 on 5 matching bases. Germline CDR1 SGDLS, CDR2 YYNGEE. V was cut by 0 bases and J by 2 bases, with 9 bases left in between. There are 15 residues in the CDR3.

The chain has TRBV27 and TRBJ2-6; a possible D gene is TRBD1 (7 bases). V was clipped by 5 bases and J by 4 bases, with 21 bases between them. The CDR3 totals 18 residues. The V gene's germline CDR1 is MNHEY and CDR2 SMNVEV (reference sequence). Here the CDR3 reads CASSRRGDSLPGANVLTF. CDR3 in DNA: TGTGCCAGCAGTCGAAGGGGGGACAGCTTGCCCGGGGCCAACGTCCTGACTTTC.

The CDR3 DNA is TGTGCCAGCAGTTACACTCTGCAGCCCCAGCATTTT. It translates to CASSYTLQPQHF. The chain employs TRBV2 and TRBJ1-5; D call uncertain. The germline gives CDR1 SNHLY, CDR2 FYNNEI. Between the trimmed V and J ends, which lost 5 bases and 7 bases, there was a span of 9 bases. The CDR3 is 12 amino acids.

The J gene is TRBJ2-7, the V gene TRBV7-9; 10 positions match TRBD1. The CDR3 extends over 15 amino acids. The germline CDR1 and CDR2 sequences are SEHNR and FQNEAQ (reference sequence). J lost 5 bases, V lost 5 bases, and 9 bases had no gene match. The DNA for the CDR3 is TGTGCCAGCAGCGAAGTGGACAGGGGGAAAAACGAGCAGTACTTC. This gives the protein CASSEVDRGKNEQYF. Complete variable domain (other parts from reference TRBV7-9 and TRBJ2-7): DTGVSQNPRHKITKRGQNVTFRCDPISEHNRLYWYRQTLGQGPEFLTYFQNEAQLEKSRLLSDRFSAERPKGSFSTLEIQRTEQGDSAMYLCASSEVDRGKNEQYFGPGTRLTVT.

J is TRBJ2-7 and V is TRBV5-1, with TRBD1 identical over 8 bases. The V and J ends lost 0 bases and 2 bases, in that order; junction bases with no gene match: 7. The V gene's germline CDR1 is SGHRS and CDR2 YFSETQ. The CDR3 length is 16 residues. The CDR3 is CASSLVAGTGTYEQYF. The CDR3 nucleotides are TGCGCCAGCAGCTTGGTAGCTGGGACAGGCACCTACGAGCAGTACTTC.